This paragraph reports one T cell receptor (beta chain). The antigen is not known. This entry belongs to a study of blood T cell dynamics during melanoma immunotherapy. Study findings and constraints: Disease-control patients' PBMC repertoires became either more clonal or more diverse at W3. The study could not tell melanoma-specific clones from general immune activation.

The method was immunoSEQ multiplex PCR; TCRdb's version includes in-frame clones alone and lacks a portion of them. The sample lists 10,000 to 12,000 clones; approximately 84% were seen once. V dropped 4 bases and J dropped 4; count of bases not matched to a gene: 8. This CDR3 is built from 15 residues. Germline loops: CDR1 SGHRS, CDR2 YFSETQ. Sample time point: week 3, after first cycle of checkpoint inhibitor. Sampling occurred pretreatment (T0) and at week 3 (W3), after cycle one of checkpoint blockade. At 12 weeks after first infusion, RECIST 1.1 defined response for most patients. This rearrangement joins TRBV5-1 to TRBJ2-7; 10 bases map to TRBD1. The sample was blood, taken from a patient treated with checkpoint blockade. The sequence was collected from a human donor with melanoma. The CDR3 region has the DNA TGCGCCAGCAGCCCTGAGGGACAGGGGCATTACGAGCAGTACTTC. It codes for CASSPEGQGHYEQYF. Together with reference TRBV5-1 and TRBJ2-7, the CDR3 gives the full variable domain: KAGVTQTPRYLIKTRGQQVTLSCSPISGHRSVSWYQQTPGQGLQFLFEYFSETQRNKGNFPGRFSGRQFSNSRSEMNVSTLELGDSALYLCASSPEGQGHYEQYFGPGTRLTVT.